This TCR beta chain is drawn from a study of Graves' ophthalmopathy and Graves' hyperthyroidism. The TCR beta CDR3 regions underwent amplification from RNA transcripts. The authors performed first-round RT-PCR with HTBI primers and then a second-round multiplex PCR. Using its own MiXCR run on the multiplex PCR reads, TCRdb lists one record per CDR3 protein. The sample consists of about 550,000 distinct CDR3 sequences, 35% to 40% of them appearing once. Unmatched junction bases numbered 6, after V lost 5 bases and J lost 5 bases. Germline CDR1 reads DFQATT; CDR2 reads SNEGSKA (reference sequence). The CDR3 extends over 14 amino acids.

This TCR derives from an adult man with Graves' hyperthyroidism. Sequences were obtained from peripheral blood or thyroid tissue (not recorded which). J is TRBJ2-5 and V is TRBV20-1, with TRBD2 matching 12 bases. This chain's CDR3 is CSAYRLAGEETQYF. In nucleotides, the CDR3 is TGCAGTGCTTATAGACTAGCGGGGGAGGAGACCCAGTACTTC.